This TCR beta chain stems from a study of cytomegalovirus exposure and HLA in healthy donors. Study overall: There were roughly 110 million unique TCR beta sequences, drawn from about 190 million T cells, in an earlier analysis.

V was cut by 3 bases and J by 0 bases, with 3 bases left in between. Germline V gives CDR1 SEHNR, CDR2 FQNEAQ (reference sequence). This CDR3 comprises 13 residues. This clone was seen just once. The PCR had 60 Vbeta and 13 Jbeta primers. Repertoires were generated with immunoSEQ multiplex PCR, while TCRdb's copy carries only in-frame clones and drops some. The sample includes roughly 150,000 clones, over 60% seen only once; the top ten take approximately 1.8%. Input material: PBMCs. This clonotype was obtained from a woman aged 18 to 35 in good health and CMV-seronegative. The rearrangement uses TRBV7-9 and TRBJ1-5; D unclear. The CDR3 spells CASSFNSNQPQHF. Here the CDR3 DNA reads TGTGCCAGCAGCTTTAATAGCAATCAGCCCCAGCATTTT.